The 19 T cell receptor beta chains below all came from one sample that was sequenced in a study of post-analysis software for immune sequencing data. Findings and limits, study-wide: Five or six TRBV segments, TRBV5-6, TRBV5-1 and TRBV20-1 among them, were found more frequent in patients than controls.

Antigen specificity for these receptors is unknown. Tagging with unique molecular identifiers was a feature of the TCR beta cDNA libraries. Each CDR3 protein gets one entry after TCRdb re-called the PCR reads with MiXCR. The sample lists 550,000 to 700,000 distinct CDR3 sequences, roughly 45% occurring once. Sequencing was performed on blood. The receptor source for this set is a girl between 5 and 17 years old with multiple sclerosis.

The chain is built from TRBV9 and TRBJ2-1; the D gene could be TRBD1 or TRBD2 (6 bases each). Trimming took off 0 bases at V and 7 bases at J, with 14 bases between the two ends. Germline V CDR1 and CDR2: SGDLS, YYNGEE. CDR3 size: 15 residues. DNA of the CDR3: TGTGCCAGCAGCGTAGCGGGAGTCCAGGGGAATGAGCAGTTCTTC. This codes for CASSVAGVQGNEQFF.

This clonotype was counted many times. The rearrangement joins TRBV15 to TRBJ2-5; D perhaps matches TRBD2 (6 bases). In germline, CDR1 is LNHNV, CDR2 YYDKDF (reference sequence). This CDR3 spans 16 amino acids. Between the trimmed V and J ends, which lost 0 bases and 5 bases, there was a span of 16 bases. The CDR3 sequence is CATSRERQGGGETQYF. The CDR3 coding sequence is TGTGCCACCAGCAGAGAGCGGCAGGGAGGTGGCGAGACCCAGTACTTC.

The chain employs TRBV5-8 and TRBJ2-3; D remains unclear. The V and J ends lost 0 bases and 0 bases respectively, with 8 bases between them. The germline gives CDR1 SGHTS, CDR2 YDEGEE. The CDR3 is 15 amino acids. The CDR3 here is CASSLDQRSTDTQYF. The CDR3 nucleotides are TGTGCCAGCAGCTTGGACCAGAGAAGCACAGATACGCAGTATTTT.

The chain is built from TRBV5-6 and TRBJ2-4; 10 bases match TRBD1. TRBJ2-7 explains the end of the DNA better; the J call may be wrong. CDR3 size: 15 residues. Germline values: CDR1 SGHDT, CDR2 YYEEEE. CDR3 loop: CASSYRQGARDEQYF. DNA of the CDR3: TGTGCCAGCAGCTACCGACAGGGGGCGCGCGACGAGCAGTACTTC.

In this sample, this clonotype turned up many times. This chain links TRBV5-1 with TRBJ1-2, with TRBD1 as a possible D gene (5 bases). Germline V gene sequence: CDR1 SGHRS, CDR2 YFSETQ. The V and J ends lost 3 bases and 1 base respectively, with 10 bases between them. The CDR3 is 14 amino acids. The CDR3 DNA follows: TGCGCCAGCAGCTCGGACACCTTTAACTATGGCTACACCTTC. Protein product: CASSSDTFNYGYTF.

The chain joins TRBV12-3 or TRBV12-4 to TRBJ1-1, with 9 bases matching TRBD1. The trim removed 6 bases at V and 1 base at J, leaving 9 bases unmatched. The CDR3 spans 16 residues. The CDR3 reads CASRKRQGGENTEAFF. The CDR3, as DNA: TGTGCCAGCAGAAAAAGACAGGGGGGTGAGAACACTGAAGCTTTCTTT.

V and J are TRBV7-2 and TRBJ1-4; 8 bases align to TRBD1. The CDR3 covers 14 residues. The V segment lost 5 bases and the J segment 10 bases; nucleotides outside the gene matches: 9. Germline V gene data show CDR1 as SGHTA and CDR2 as FQGNSA. The CDR3 DNA reads TGTGCCAGCAGCCTCCAGGGGGCTCCGGGAAAACTGTTTTTT. It specifies CASSLQGAPGKLFF.

This clonotype appeared once. The chain couples TRBV11-2 to TRBJ1-1; D gene ambiguous. The germline V gene encodes CDR1 SGHAT and CDR2 FQNNGV. This CDR3 comprises 13 residues. Between the trimmed V and J ends, which lost 4 bases and 4 bases, there was a span of 10 bases. CDR3 sequence: CASSSFYGTEAFF. The DNA of the CDR3 is TGTGCCAGCAGCTCCTTTTATGGCACTGAAGCTTTCTTT.

This clonotype appeared a single time. The chain employs TRBV12-3 or TRBV12-4 and TRBJ1-3; D gene uncertain. The CDR3 loop spans 15 amino acids. Between the trimmed V and J ends, which lost 5 bases and 0 bases, there was a span of 11 bases. The CDR3 region has the DNA TGTGCCAGCAGTGCCGAGAGAAACTCTGGAAACACCATATATTTT. Translated: CASSAERNSGNTIYF.

This clonotype has more than one count but fewer than ten. The chain recombines TRBV12-3 or TRBV12-4 with TRBJ2-5; TRBD1 agrees at 7 bases. V shed 5 bases and J 3 bases; nucleotides not matched to a gene: 3. The CDR3 spans 13 residues. CDR3: CASSRDSEETQYF. CDR3 bases: TGTGCCAGCAGTCGGGACAGTGAAGAGACCCAGTACTTC.

Only a few counts were recorded for this clonotype. V gene TRBV29-1 combines with J gene TRBJ1-1; no reliable D call. Germline assignment: CDR1 SQVTM and CDR2 ANQGSEA. V was clipped by 3 bases and J by 2 bases, with 19 bases between them. This CDR3 has 16 residues. The CDR3 here is CSVDGVKGRENTEAFF. CDR3 in DNA: TGCAGCGTTGATGGGGTTAAGGGTCGAGAAAACACTGAAGCTTTCTTT.

This clonotype was observed a few times. V and J are TRBV18 and TRBJ2-3; possibly TRBD1 for D (5 bases). Trimming left V 3 bases short and J 6 bases short, with 10 bases between. CDR3 length: 13 amino acids. The germline V gene has CDR1 KGHSH and CDR2 LQKENI. This CDR3 reads CASSPDHRDTQYF. In DNA, the CDR3 is TGTGCCAGCTCACCGGACCACAGGGATACGCAGTATTTT.

CDR3 sequence: CASSDPAVFSNYGYTF. In DNA form, the CDR3 reads TGTGCCAGCAGTGATCCCGCGGTGTTTTCTAACTATGGCTACACCTTC. The gene calls are TRBV2 and TRBJ1-2; D is undetermined. Looked up from germline, CDR1 is SNHLY and CDR2 is FYNNEI. The CDR3 runs 16 residues. V was trimmed by 3 bases and J by 0 bases, leaving 14 bases between them.

This chain uses TRBV10-3 with TRBJ2-3; TRBD2 aligns across 7 bases. Germline V gene sequence: CDR1 ENHRY, CDR2 SYGVKD. This CDR3 has 14 residues. The V and J ends lost 1 base and 5 bases, in that order; junction bases with no gene match: 3. CDR3 loop: CAISEFKRGDTQYF. The DNA of the CDR3 is TGTGCCATCAGTGAGTTCAAGCGGGGAGATACGCAGTATTTT.

This clonotype was seen only a few times. CDR3 DNA sequence: TGTGCCAGCAGATCTGGTAACCGACCCACAGATACGCAGTATTTT. Translation gives CASRSGNRPTDTQYF. The genes are TRBV7-9 and TRBJ2-3; D not certain. The ends were cut back, 6 bases at V and 2 bases at J, with 15 bases in the middle. The germline V gene encodes CDR1 SEHNR and CDR2 FQNEAQ (reference sequence). This CDR3 is 15 amino acids long.

This clonotype appeared a few times. This rearrangement joins TRBV4-2 to TRBJ2-1; D not certain. CDR1 and CDR2 (germline): LGHNA, YNFKEQ. The ends were cut back, 0 bases at V and 7 bases at J, with 10 bases in the middle. The CDR3 extends over 14 amino acids. The CDR3 DNA is TGTGCCAGCAGCCAAGAAAGGTCTCCAAATGAGCAGTTCTTC. Protein product: CASSQERSPNEQFF.

The CDR3 DNA follows: TGTGCCAGCAGTTTAAGCCGGGCAAATCAGCCCCAGCATTTT. This sequence encodes CASSLSRANQPQHF. V and J are TRBV27 and TRBJ1-5; D not resolved. This CDR3 spans 14 amino acids. CDR1 is MNHEY, CDR2 SMNVEV, per germline (reference sequence). The V end was cut by 2 bases, the J end by 4 bases, with 9 bases between.

The CDR3, as DNA: TGTGCCAGCAGTTACTGGCTCAACGGGAGAGAGACCCAGTACTTC. Encoded protein: CASSYWLNGRETQYF. This chain connects TRBV6-6 to TRBJ2-5; D may be TRBD2 (6 bases). The CDR3 has 15 residues. Trimming pared 1 base from V and 4 bases from J, leaving 13 bases between. CDR1 MNHNY and CDR2 SVGAGI come from the germline V gene (reference sequence).

V gene TRBV24-1 combines with J gene TRBJ2-1; tentative D call: TRBD2 (6 bases). CDR1 and CDR2 from the germline V gene are KGHDR and SFDVKD. Deletions cut 5 bases from V and 9 bases from J, with 13 bases between. This CDR3 contains 13 residues. The CDR3 nucleotides read TGTGCCACCAGTGTCACTAGCAATAGTGAGCAGTTCTTC. Protein: CATSVTSNSEQFF.